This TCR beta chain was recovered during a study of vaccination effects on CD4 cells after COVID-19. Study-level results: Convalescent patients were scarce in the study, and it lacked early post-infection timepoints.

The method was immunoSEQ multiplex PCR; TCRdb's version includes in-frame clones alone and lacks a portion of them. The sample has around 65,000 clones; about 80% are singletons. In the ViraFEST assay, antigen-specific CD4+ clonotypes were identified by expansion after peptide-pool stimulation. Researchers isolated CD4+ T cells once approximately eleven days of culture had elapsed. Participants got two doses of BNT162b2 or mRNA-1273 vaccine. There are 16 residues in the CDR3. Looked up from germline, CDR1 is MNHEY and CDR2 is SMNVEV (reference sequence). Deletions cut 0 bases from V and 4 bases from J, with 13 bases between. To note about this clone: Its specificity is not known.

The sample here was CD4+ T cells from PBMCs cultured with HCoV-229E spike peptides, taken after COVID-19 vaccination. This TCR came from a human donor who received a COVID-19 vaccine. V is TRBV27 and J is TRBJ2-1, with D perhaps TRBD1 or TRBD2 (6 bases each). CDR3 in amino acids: CASSLSLGGPYNEQFF. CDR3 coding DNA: TGTGCCAGCAGTTTATCGCTAGGGGGGCCATACAATGAGCAGTTCTTC.